A selection of T cell receptor beta chains follows, all from one sample in a study of siplizumab effects on memory and regulatory T cells. This table comes from immunoSEQ multiplex PCR, and its TCRdb copy is limited to in-frame clones, with some not included. Of about 120,000 clones listed, less than 95% are singletons. Material for sequencing was non-Treg CD4+ T cells sorted from blood. Every receptor here comes from a human donor in good health. The CDR3 runs from the conserved cysteine through the conserved F or W. A D gene is named only where the DNA matches it firmly. Clone size appears in some rows only: once, few, many, or a class for an expanded clone.

V gene	D gene	clone size	J gene	CDR3 DNA	CDR3 protein
TRBV10-3	-	-	TRBJ2-2	TGTGCCATCAGTGAGTCGAGACAGACACTCTACACCGGGGAGCTGTTTTTT	CAISESRQTLYTGELFF
TRBV18	-	-	TRBJ2-7	TGTGCCAGCTCACCAAGTGGGCAGGGCGGGTCCGAGCAGTACTTC	CASSPSGQGGSEQYF
TRBV19	-	-	TRBJ1-5	TGTGCCAGTAGTTTGGGGGAGTTGTTGCAGGGGAATCAGCCCCAGCATTTT	CASSLGELLQGNQPQHF
TRBV7-3	-	once	TRBJ2-2	TGTGCCAGCAGCCTTTCACTAGCGAACACCGGGGAGCTGTTTTTT	CASSLSLANTGELFF
TRBV11-2	TRBD1	few	TRBJ2-5	TGTGCCAGCAGCCGCGGGACAGGGCAACGAGAGACCCAGTACTTC	CASSRGTGQRETQYF
TRBV6-5	-	-	TRBJ2-7	TGTGCCAGCAGTTTACAGGGTTCCTACGAGCAGTACTTC	CASSLQGSYEQYF
TRBV11-2	TRBD2	once	TRBJ2-1	TGTGCCAGCATCCCCCGCGGGAGAACCTCCAATGAGCAGTTCTTC	CASIPRGRTSNEQFF
TRBV5-4	-	-	TRBJ2-7	TGTGCCAGCAGCCCGGGGGACAGATCCTACGAGCAGTACTTC	CASSPGDRSYEQYF
TRBV25-1	-	-	TRBJ1-4	TGTGCCAGCAGTGATTCCGGGATGTTTGGTGAAAAACTGTTTTTT	CASSDSGMFGEKLFF
TRBV4-1	TRBD2	-	TRBJ2-5	TGCGCCAGCAGTCTCCGGGCTAGCGGGTCCCAAGAGACCCAGTACTTC	CASSLRASGSQETQYF
TRBV5-1	-	-	TRBJ2-7	TGCGCCAGCAGCTTGAACTTGGACAGCCACAGCTCCTACGAGCAGTACTTC	CASSLNLDSHSSYEQYF
TRBV19	-	-	TRBJ1-2	TGTGCCAGTAGTATCCAGGATCCTGGCTACACCTTC	CASSIQDPGYTF
TRBV4-2	-	-	TRBJ2-2	TGTGCCAGCAGCCAGGGGATCTTTACCGGGGAGCTGTTTTTT	CASSQGIFTGELFF
TRBV7-7	-	-	TRBJ2-1	TGTGCCAGCAGCTTAGAGGGCTCTTCTAACAATGAGCAGTTCTTC	CASSLEGSSNNEQFF
TRBV6-5	-	-	TRBJ2-1	TGTGCCAGCAACAACGACAATGAGCAGTTCTTC	CASNNDNEQFF
TRBV25-1	-	-	TRBJ2-3	TGTGCCAGCAGTGAGGCCACAGGGATCACAGATACGCAGTATTTT	CASSEATGITDTQYF
TRBV7-9	-	-	TRBJ1-3	TGTGCCAGCAGCCGCTCGCAGGAATCTGGAAACACCATATATTTT	CASSRSQESGNTIYF
TRBV5-1	TRBD1	-	TRBJ2-4	TGCGCCAGCGCTGGGACAGGAGCCAAAAACATTCAGTACTTC	CASAGTGAKNIQYF
TRBV18	TRBD1	-	TRBJ1-4	TGTGCCAGCACCACAGGGGCAACTAATGAAAAACTGTTTTTT	CASTTGATNEKLFF
TRBV7-2	TRBD1	-	TRBJ2-7	TGTGCCAGCAGCTTATGGACAGGGGTCTCCTACGAGCAGTACTTC	CASSLWTGVSYEQYF
TRBV9	-	-	TRBJ2-5	TGTGCCAGCAGCGTAGTGGGGGGTAGCGAGACCCAGTACTTC	CASSVVGGSETQYF
TRBV25-1	-	-	TRBJ2-2	TGTGCCAGCAGTGAATCTCCCAGGGGATTTGTCGGGGAGCTGTTTTTT	CASSESPRGFVGELFF
TRBV7-9	-	-	TRBJ2-1	TGTGCCAGCAGGCCCGGGACTCTACCAAATGAGCAGTTCTTC	CASRPGTLPNEQFF
TRBV9	-	-	TRBJ2-5	TGTGCCAGCAGCGTAGACGCAGGCCAAGAGACCCAGTACTTC	CASSVDAGQETQYF
TRBV6-1	-	-	TRBJ2-2	TGTGCCAGCAGTTCTAACTCCCAGAACACCGGGGAGCTGTTTTTT	CASSSNSQNTGELFF
TRBV5-1	TRBD1	-	TRBJ1-1	TGCGCCAGCAGTGGGAGGGGGCTCGGCACTGAAGCTTTCTTT	CASSGRGLGTEAFF
TRBV20-1	-	-	TRBJ2-5	TGCAGTGCTAGGCCAGCGGAGACCCAGTACTTC	CSARPAETQYF
TRBV25-1	-	-	TRBJ2-1	TGTGCCAGCAGTGACGCCACAGGGAGGTCATACAATGAGCAGTTCTTC	CASSDATGRSYNEQFF
TRBV18	-	-	TRBJ2-6	TGTGCCAGCTCACCAGAGGGGGCCAACGTCCTGACTTTC	CASSPEGANVLTF
TRBV29-1	TRBD2	-	TRBJ2-5	TGCAGCGCCTCTAGGGGACTAGCGGGAGGGCCTGAGACCCAGTACTTC	CSASRGLAGGPETQYF
TRBV2	-	-	TRBJ1-4	TGTGCCAGCACCTTACAGGGAAACGAAAAACTGTTTTTT	CASTLQGNEKLFF
TRBV5-1	TRBD1	-	TRBJ2-7	TGCGCCAGCAGCTCCGGGACAGGGAGCTACGAGCAGTACTTC	CASSSGTGSYEQYF
TRBV19	TRBD2	-	TRBJ2-2	TGTGCCAGTAAGAAACTCAATCTAGCGGGAGAATCGGGGGAGCTGTTTTTT	CASKKLNLAGESGELFF
TRBV5-4	TRBD2	-	TRBJ2-7	TGTGCCAGCAGCTTGGCGGCTAGCGGGATCTACGAGCAGTACTTC	CASSLAASGIYEQYF
TRBV5-1	TRBD1	-	TRBJ2-3	TGCGCCAGCAGCGGCGGGACAGGGTGGGATACGCAGTATTTT	CASSGGTGWDTQYF
TRBV9	-	-	TRBJ1-3	TGTGCCAGCAGCGTAGAGGTTCGTACTAGCTCTGGAAACACCATATATTTT	CASSVEVRTSSGNTIYF
TRBV5-5	TRBD1	-	TRBJ1-5	TGTGCCAGCAGCTTGGCCCCTGACACAGGGGCAGCCCCTCATCAGCCCCAGCATTTT	CASSLAPDTGAAPHQPQHF
TRBV6-5	TRBD2	-	TRBJ2-1	TGTGCCAGCAGTTACGGCGGACTAGCGGGGTTCAATGAGCAGTTCTTC	CASSYGGLAGFNEQFF
TRBV7-9	-	-	TRBJ2-7	TGTGCCAGCACCGGGGGGTCGGGGGCAAAGGGCGAGCAGTACTTC	CASTGGSGAKGEQYF
TRBV6-5	-	-	TRBJ2-5	TGTGCCAGCAGTTATAGCGGAGCCGAGACCCAGTACTTC	CASSYSGAETQYF
TRBV19	TRBD1	-	TRBJ1-2	TGTGCCGGGTCTCGGACAGGCTATGGCTACACCTTC	CAGSRTGYGYTF